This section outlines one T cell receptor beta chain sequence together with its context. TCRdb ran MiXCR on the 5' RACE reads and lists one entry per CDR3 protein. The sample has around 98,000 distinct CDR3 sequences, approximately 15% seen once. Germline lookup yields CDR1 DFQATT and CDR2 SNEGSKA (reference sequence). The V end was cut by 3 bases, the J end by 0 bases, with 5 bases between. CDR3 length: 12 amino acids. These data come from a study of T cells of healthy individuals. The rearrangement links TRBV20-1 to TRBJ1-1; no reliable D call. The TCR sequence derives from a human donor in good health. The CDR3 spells CSASLLNTEAFF. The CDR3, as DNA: TGCAGTGCTAGCTTGTTGAACACTGAAGCTTTCTTT.